This T cell receptor beta chain was profiled in a study of T-cell memory formation after mild COVID-19 (dated by TCRdb to about 2021). Regarding the complete study: Most TCR sequence clusters were specific to one of the two donors. Longitudinal TCRalpha and TCRbeta repertoire sequencing tracked T-cell clones expanding and contracting after mild COVID-19 in a couple of donors. Two young, previously healthy adult volunteers made up the cohort, one male and one female. The research as a whole found: Only a couple of mild cases were covered by the study, and larger cohorts that include severe cases with pre-infection samples were considered necessary. Some responding clones were detected in pre-infection memory, which suggested that pre-existing cross-reactive memory T cells had joined the SARS-CoV-2 response. From day 15 to 85, contracting clones showed balanced CD4/CD8 phenotypes, whereas a second wave of clones that expanded from day 15 to 37 leaned towards CD4+. Contracting CD4+ clones were found mainly in CM and EM memory subsets, while CD8+ clones were enriched in EMRA. Whether the second-wave clones peaking on day 37 were SARS-CoV-2 specific was not confirmed.

TCRdb names Illumina NovaSeq 6000 as the instrument used. TCRalpha and TCRbeta cDNA libraries were built by 5'RACE with constant-segment primers, adding sample barcodes and unique molecular identifiers. Trizol reagent was used to extract RNA from every sample. Library amplification was performed in two PCR steps, and a second sample barcode and Illumina TruSeq adapters were introduced in the second step. Sequencing of libraries was performed on an Illumina NovaSeq with 2 x 150 bp paired-end reads. The published analysis was carried out like this. The reads were demultiplexed and collapsed into UMI-guided consensus sequences using migec v1.2.7. Using mixcr v2.1.11, UMI consensuses were aligned to TRA and TRB V and J templates and then assembled into clonotypes. Clonotypes were classified as expanded or contracted when called significant by both edgeR and NoisET, with noise models trained on biological replicates. For edgeR calls, the thresholds were a false discovery rate-adjusted p below 0.01 and a log2 fold-change of 1. As an exploratory analysis of dynamics, PCA with hierarchical clustering was applied to max-normalized trajectories of the 1000 most abundant clonotypes. Each responding clone was given a CD4 or CD8 phenotype based on the CD4+ and CD8+ repertoires, which had been sequenced separately. TCRdb itself trimmed the public reads at Q25 with fastp, ran MiXCR and retained productive beta chains. Each entry merges the rows of one CDR3 protein and shows their most common DNA and genes. V and J calls and clone size were set by TCRdb, not the authors. For this sample the table gives around 130,000 distinct CDR3 sequences, of which about a sixth were detected only once. Clones ranked in the top ten supply 4.5% to 5.5% of the sample.

V sheds 3 bases and J sheds 0 bases, leaving 8 bases between their ends. Measured from the cysteine to the phenylalanine, the CDR3 is 14 residues long. The entry retains the CDR3 DNA only, 42 bases that are in frame from base 1. PBMCs were isolated by Ficoll-Paque density gradient centrifugation. Details on this clonotype: No cognate antigen has been identified for it. No much larger clone is present one base from it, and per-base qualities are unavailable.

The clonotype comes from a man aged 18 to 30 who had mild COVID-19 (a few samples of this study predate the infection). The sample titles of this study are shuffled in the database, so cell type and time point are left out; the donor was told from shared clones. Sequencing was done on a sample of PBMCs or a T cell subset sorted from them (not recorded which). The chain was built from TRBV12-3 or TRBV12-4 and TRBJ1-1; the D gene is perhaps TRBD1, from 5 matching bases. The DNA sequence follows: TGTGCCAGCAGTTTGGGACCGATGAACACTGAAGCTTTCTTT. This sequence encodes CASSLGPMNTEAFF.